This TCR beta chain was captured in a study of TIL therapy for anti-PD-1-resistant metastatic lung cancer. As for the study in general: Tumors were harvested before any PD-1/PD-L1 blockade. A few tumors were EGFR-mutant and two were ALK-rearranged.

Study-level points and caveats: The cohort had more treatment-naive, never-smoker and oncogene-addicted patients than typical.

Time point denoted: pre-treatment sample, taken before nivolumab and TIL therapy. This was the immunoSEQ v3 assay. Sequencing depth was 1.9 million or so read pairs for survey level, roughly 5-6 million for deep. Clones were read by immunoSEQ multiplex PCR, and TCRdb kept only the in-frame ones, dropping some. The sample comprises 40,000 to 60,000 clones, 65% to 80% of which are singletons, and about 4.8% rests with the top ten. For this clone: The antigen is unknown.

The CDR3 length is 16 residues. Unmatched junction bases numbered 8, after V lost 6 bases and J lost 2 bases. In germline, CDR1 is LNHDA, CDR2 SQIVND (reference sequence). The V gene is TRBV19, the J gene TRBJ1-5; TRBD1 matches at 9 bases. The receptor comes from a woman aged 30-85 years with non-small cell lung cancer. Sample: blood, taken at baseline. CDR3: CASSLGTGFGNQPQHF. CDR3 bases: TGTGCCAGTAGCCTCGGGACAGGGTTCGGCAATCAGCCCCAGCATTTT.